This T cell receptor (beta chain) comes out of a study of shared clonotypes between healthy human individuals (dated by TCRdb to 2018 to 2020). Some background on the complete study: Two women and three men aged 18 to 49 years were included in the cohort. For each donor, CD4 naive and CD4 memory were each given three plates, CD8 naive was given two plates, and CD8 memory was given one plate. To estimate repertoire size and how much clonotype sharing occurs between individuals, the study deeply sequenced the blood TCR repertoires of roughly 5 healthy adults. Libraries were prepared and TCR repertoires were sequenced by different laboratories using diverse techniques, in order to increase sequencing depth and limit assay-specific biases. Leukapheresis yielded between about 0.94 and 9.5 billion PBMCs per donor. What the research found in general, with its limitations: Higher generation probabilities were observed for clonotypes shared by all four sorted-subset donors than for non-shared clonotypes. Because the study included only a small number of donors, the genetic and exposure-history diversity represented was limited. Sampling was limited to blood, and TCR repertoires in tissue likely differ from TCR repertoires in blood. Pairwise subsampling indicated that sequencing depth was expected to affect the degree of clonotype sharing among donors. Across a handful of donors, roughly 5.1% of naive CD4, 3.5% of naive CD8, 2.3% of memory CD4, and about 0.4% of memory CD8 clonotypes were shared. Even with the large sequencing depth, rarefaction of the sorted-subset datasets indicated that sequencing was incomplete. Estimated clonotype richness was generally larger for naive than for memory subsets.

This clone was counted a single time. The target of this receptor is not known. The input lacks base qualities; no much larger clone sits a single base away. Donors were healthy HIV-negative adults with no recently reported acute infections or vaccinations. Every donor was a Caucasian adult residing in Nashville, Tennessee, USA. Magnetic negative selection was used to enrich CD4+ T cells, after which naive cells were positively selected on CD45RA and the negative fraction became the memory subset. Blood was collected by leukapheresis, and PBMCs were isolated by Ficoll-Histopaque density gradient centrifugation and then cryopreserved in liquid nitrogen vapor phase. Analytical flow cytometry was used to check the purity and quantity of every magnetically sorted T cell population. From each sorted fraction, genomic DNA was isolated and quantified by UV absorbance on a Nanodrop 2000c. The CDR3 holds 14 amino acids from the cysteine to the phenylalanine. The read is trimmed to its CDR3 DNA, 42 bases read in frame from base 1. V lost 4 bases and J lost 4 bases, and the count of bases not matched to a germline gene is 3. Looking up the germline V gene yields CDR1 SGHVS and CDR2 FQNEAQ.

TCR CDR3 regions were amplified from genomic DNA by multiplex PCR using the deep immunoSEQ assay. Extracted genomic DNA from each cell subset was distributed evenly across all wells of several immunoSEQ 96-well plates, and each plate was treated as a replicate. For sorted subsets, approximately 210 ng genomic DNA, equal to about 30,000 T cell genomes, was loaded into each replicate PCR. The purified libraries were quantified using a Qubit 3.0 fluorometer, sized with a Bioanalyzer 2100, and then quantified again using the KAPA Library Quantification kit. Each immunoSEQ 96-well plate was sequenced on its own single-read 150-cycle Illumina NextSeq 550 flow cell. The original methods were these. Because the immunoSEQ output held only junctional sequences and lacked quality scores, the filtering could not match the filtering applied to full-length reads. To assign V/J genes and CDR3, sequences were annotated against IMGT germline references using PyIR, a Python wrapper for IgBLAST v1.9. Reads were removed for weak V/J assignments (E-value above 1e-6), missing CDR3, stop codons, out-of-frame junctions, or ambiguous translated residues. V3J clonotypes were defined as sequences sharing the same inferred V gene, J gene, and CDR3 amino acid sequence. Percentage overlap between repertoires was calculated by dividing the number of shared unique clonotypes by the size of the smaller repertoire. Repertoire richness was assessed with RTK rarefaction, the Chao1 estimator, and Recon v2.1 estimates of unobserved clonotypes. For all TCRbeta clonotypes obtained by the gDNA method from several donors, generation probabilities were computed with OLGA. Here the immuneACCESS table is served through TCRdb, limited to in-frame sequences with V and J called. Missing clones are a known gap in these copies; in checked studies unresolved V genes cover under half, and the rest lacks a known reason. The DNA was the basis for D and trimming; V, J and clone size are from that table. The sample profile shows millions of clones; around nine tenths of them were found once. In total, the top ten clones hold roughly 0.13% of the sample.

The chain is made from TRBV7-8 and TRBJ1-4; the central 7 bases match TRBD1. Sequenced sample: naive CD4+ T cells sorted from blood. Taken with the paper, the label for cell subset or site translates to: CD45RA+ positively selected. The sequence came from a man younger than 30 in good health. The CDR3 region has the sequence CASSYGTVNEKLFF. The DNA is as follows: TGTGCCAGCAGCTACGGGACAGTTAATGAAAAACTGTTTTTT.